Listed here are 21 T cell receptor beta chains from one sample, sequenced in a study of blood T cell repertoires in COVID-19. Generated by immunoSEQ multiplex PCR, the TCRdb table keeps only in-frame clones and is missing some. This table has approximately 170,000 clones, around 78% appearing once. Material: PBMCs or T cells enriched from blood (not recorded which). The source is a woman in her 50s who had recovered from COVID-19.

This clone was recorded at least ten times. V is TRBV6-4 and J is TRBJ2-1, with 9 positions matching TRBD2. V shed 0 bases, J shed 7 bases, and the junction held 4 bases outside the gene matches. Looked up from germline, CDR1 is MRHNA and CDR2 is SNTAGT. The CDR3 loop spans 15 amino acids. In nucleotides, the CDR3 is TGTGCCAGCAGTGACTCAGCGGGAGGAACAAATGAGCAGTTCTTC. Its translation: CASSDSAGGTNEQFF.

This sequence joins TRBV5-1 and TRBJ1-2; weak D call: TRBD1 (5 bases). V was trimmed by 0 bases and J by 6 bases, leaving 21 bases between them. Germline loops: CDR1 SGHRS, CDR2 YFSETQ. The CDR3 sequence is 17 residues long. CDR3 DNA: TGCGCCAGCAGCTTGGCCTGGCAGGGAGGAGTCTCTCATGGCTACACCTTC. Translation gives CASSLAWQGGVSHGYTF.

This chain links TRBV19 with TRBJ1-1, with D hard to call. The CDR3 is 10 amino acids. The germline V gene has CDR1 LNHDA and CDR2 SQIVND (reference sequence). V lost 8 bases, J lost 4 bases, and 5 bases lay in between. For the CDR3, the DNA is TGTGCCAGTTCCGGCACTGAAGCTTTCTTT. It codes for CASSGTEAFF.

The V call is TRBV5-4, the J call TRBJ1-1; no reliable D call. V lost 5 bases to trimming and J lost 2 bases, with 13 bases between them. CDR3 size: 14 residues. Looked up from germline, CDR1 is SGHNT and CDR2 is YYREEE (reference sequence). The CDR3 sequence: CASRGGEINTEAFF. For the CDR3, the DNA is TGTGCCAGCAGGGGCGGGGAAATAAACACTGAAGCTTTCTTT.

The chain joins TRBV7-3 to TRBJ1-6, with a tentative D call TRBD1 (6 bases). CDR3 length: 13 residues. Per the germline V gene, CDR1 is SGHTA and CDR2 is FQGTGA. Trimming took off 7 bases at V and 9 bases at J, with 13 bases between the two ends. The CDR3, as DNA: TGTGCCAGCACGGGGGGGCTTGTTTCACCCCTCCACTTT. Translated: CASTGGLVSPLHF.

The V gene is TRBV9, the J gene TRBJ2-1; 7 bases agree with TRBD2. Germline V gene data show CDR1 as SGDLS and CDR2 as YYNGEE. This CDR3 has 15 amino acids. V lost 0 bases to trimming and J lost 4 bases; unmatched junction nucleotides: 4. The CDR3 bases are TGTGCCAGCAGCGTAGGCGGGAGTGAGTACAATGAGCAGTTCTTC. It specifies CASSVGGSEYNEQFF.

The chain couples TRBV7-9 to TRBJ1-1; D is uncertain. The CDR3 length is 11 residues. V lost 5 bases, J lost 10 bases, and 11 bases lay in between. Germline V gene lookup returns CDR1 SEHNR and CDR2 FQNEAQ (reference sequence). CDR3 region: CASSPSLVAFF. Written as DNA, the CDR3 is TGTGCCAGCAGCCCTTCCCTTGTAGCTTTCTTT. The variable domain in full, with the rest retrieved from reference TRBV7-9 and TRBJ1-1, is DTGVSQNPRHKITKRGQNVTFRCDPISEHNRLYWYRQTLGQGPEFLTYFQNEAQLEKSRLLSDRFSAERPKGSFSTLEIQRTEQGDSAMYLCASSPSLVAFFGQGTRLTVV.

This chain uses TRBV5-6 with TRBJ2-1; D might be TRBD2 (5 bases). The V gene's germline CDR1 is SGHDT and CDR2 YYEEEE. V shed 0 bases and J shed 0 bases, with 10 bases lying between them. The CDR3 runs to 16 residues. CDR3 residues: CASSLVRGSSYNEQFF. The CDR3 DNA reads TGTGCCAGCAGCTTGGTCCGGGGAAGCTCCTACAATGAGCAGTTCTTC.

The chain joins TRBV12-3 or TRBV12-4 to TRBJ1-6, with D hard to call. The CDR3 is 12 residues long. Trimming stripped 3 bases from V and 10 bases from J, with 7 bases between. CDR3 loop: CASSFMGSPLHF. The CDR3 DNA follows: TGTGCCAGCAGTTTTATGGGCTCACCCCTCCACTTT.

CDR3 in amino acids: CASSFGLAGPSSYEQYV. The CDR3 DNA reads as TGTGCCAGCAGCTTTGGTCTAGCGGGACCGAGCTCCTACGAGCAGTACGTC. The chain uses TRBV7-8 and TRBJ2-7; 9 bases fit TRBD2. Trimming at V came to 3 bases and at J to 0 bases, leaving 9 bases not matched to a gene. Germline lookup yields CDR1 SGHVS and CDR2 FQNEAQ. The CDR3 covers 17 residues.

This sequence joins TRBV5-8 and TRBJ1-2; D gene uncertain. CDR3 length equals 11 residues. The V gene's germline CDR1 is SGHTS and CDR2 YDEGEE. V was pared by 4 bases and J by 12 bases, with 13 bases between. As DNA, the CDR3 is TGTGCCAGCAGCAGTTACTTGGCGGACACCTTC. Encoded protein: CASSSYLADTF.

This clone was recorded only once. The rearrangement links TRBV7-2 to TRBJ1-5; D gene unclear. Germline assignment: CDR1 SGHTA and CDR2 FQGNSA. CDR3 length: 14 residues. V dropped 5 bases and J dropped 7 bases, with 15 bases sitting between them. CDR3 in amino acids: CASSPRHSLQPQHF. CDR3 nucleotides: TGTGCCAGCAGCCCCAGACACTCCCTCCAGCCCCAGCATTTT.

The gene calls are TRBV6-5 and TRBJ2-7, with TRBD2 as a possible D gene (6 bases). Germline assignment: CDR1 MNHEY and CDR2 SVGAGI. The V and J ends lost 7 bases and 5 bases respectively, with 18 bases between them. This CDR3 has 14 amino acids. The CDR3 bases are TGTGCCAGCATTAGGGGAGGTGGTTGGGACGAGCAGTACGTC. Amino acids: CASIRGGGWDEQYV.

CDR3 amino acids: CASSHRRAGNSPLHF. CDR3 DNA: TGCGCCAGCAGCCACCGAAGGGCAGGGAATTCACCCCTCCACTTT. This rearrangement joins TRBV4-1 to TRBJ1-6; tentatively, D is TRBD1 (5 bases). Trimming stripped 3 bases from V and 7 bases from J, with 13 bases between. Looked up from germline, CDR1 is MGHRA and CDR2 is YSYEKL. CDR3 length: 15 residues.

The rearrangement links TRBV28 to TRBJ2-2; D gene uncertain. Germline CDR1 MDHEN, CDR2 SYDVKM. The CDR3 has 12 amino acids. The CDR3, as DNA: TGTGCTGCCGTGGCGGACACCGGGGAGCTGTTTTTT. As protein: CAAVADTGELFF.

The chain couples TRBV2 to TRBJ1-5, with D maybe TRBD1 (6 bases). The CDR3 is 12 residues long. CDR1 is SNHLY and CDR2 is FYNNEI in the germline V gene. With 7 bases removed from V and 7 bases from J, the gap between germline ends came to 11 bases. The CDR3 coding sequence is TGTGCCAGCAAGGGGGATGAACAGCCCCAGCATTTT. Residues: CASKGDEQPQHF.

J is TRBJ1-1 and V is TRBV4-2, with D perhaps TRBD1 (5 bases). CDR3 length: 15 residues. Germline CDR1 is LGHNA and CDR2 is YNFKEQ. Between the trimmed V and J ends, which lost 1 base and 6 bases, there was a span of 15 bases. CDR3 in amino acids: CASSQVVQGMAEAFF. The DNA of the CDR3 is TGTGCCAGCAGCCAAGTGGTCCAGGGAATGGCTGAAGCTTTCTTT.

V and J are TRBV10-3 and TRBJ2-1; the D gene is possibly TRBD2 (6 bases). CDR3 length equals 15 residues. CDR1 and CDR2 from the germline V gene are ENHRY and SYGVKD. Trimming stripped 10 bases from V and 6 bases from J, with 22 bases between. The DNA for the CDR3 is TGTGCCACGGAAAGGGCGGCAGGGACTGTCAATGAGCAGTTCTTC. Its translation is CATERAAGTVNEQFF.

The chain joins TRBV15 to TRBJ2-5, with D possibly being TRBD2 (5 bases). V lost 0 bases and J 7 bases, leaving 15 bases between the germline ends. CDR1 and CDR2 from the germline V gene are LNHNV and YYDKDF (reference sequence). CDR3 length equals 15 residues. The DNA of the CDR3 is TGTGCCACCAGCAGAGATCCGGGGTTGATAGGGACCCAGTACTTC. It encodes CATSRDPGLIGTQYF.

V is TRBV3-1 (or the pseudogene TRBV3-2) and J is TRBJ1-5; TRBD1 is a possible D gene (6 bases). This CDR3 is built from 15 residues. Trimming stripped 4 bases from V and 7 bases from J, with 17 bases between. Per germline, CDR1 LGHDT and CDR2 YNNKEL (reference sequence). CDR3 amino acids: CASSPRGEGGQPQHF. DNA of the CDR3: TGTGCCAGCAGCCCCCGAGGGGAGGGGGGACAGCCCCAGCATTTT.

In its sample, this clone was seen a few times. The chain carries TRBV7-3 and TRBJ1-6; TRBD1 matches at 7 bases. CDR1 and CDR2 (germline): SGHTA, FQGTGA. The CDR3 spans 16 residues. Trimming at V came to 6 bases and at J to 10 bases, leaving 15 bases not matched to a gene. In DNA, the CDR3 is TGTGCCAGCAGTATCAAGCCGAGACAGGGAGAATCACCCCTCCACTTT. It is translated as CASSIKPRQGESPLHF.